This TCR beta chain derives from a study of blood T cells in healthy people across ages. General study points: Since the PBMCs were unsorted, naive and antigen-experienced cells could not be conclusively compared. A roughly linear fall in TCR beta diversity per million T cells was seen with increasing age.

The people who gave samples were healthy Caucasians from Russia, aged about 6 to 100. Comment on this clonotype: The antigen is undetermined.

A J-beta primer mix and a sample-barcoded 5' primer were used in a second PCR of about 7 to 12 cycles. From the 5' RACE reads, TCRdb called clonotypes with MiXCR, one entry per CDR3 protein. The table includes about 1.1 million distinct CDR3 sequences, roughly two fifths detected once. Germline assignment: CDR1 SGHAT and CDR2 FQNNGV. The junction had 9 bases not matched to a gene; V was cut back by 5 bases and J by 3 bases. This CDR3 comprises 15 residues. This receptor was taken from a young man in good health. The sequenced material came from blood. The chain recombines TRBV11-2 with TRBJ2-7; 8 nucleotides line up with TRBD1. CDR3 sequence reads: CASSDGTGDYYEQYF. The DNA for the CDR3 is TGTGCCAGCAGCGATGGGACAGGAGATTACTACGAGCAGTACTTC.